A single sample gave rise to the 8 T cell receptor beta chains below, sequenced in a study of blood T cells in healthy people across ages. The use of a sample-barcoded 5' primer and a J-beta primer mix characterized a second PCR of roughly 6 to 11 cycles. MiXCR was run by TCRdb on the 5' RACE reads, yielding one entry per CDR3 protein. The data show over 600,000 distinct CDR3 sequences, 40% to 45% seen once. Material for sequencing was blood. All receptors derive from a man of 80 years or more in good health.

V is TRBV5-1 and J is TRBJ2-7, with D perhaps given as TRBD1 or TRBD2 (5 bases each). V lost 4 bases and J lost 3, with 17 bases in between. Germline values: CDR1 SGHRS, CDR2 YFSETQ. This CDR3 contains 15 residues. In DNA form, the CDR3 reads TGCGCCAGCAGCCCCCGTGGGACGGATAACTACGAGCAGTACTTC. The encoded protein is CASSPRGTDNYEQYF.

This chain joins TRBV29-1 and TRBJ1-1; possible D gene TRBD1, 5 bases. This CDR3 is 10 amino acids long. Germline lookup yields CDR1 SQVTM and CDR2 ANQGSEA. Trimming pared 3 bases from V and 9 bases from J, leaving 8 bases between. CDR3: CSVEEGQAFF. CDR3 coding DNA: TGCAGCGTTGAGGAGGGACAAGCTTTCTTT.

V gene TRBV18 combines with J gene TRBJ2-1, with TRBD2 matching 9 bases. Germline V gene data show CDR1 as KGHSH and CDR2 as LQKENI. Trimming took 3 bases from V and 10 from J; bases not matched to a gene: 7. The CDR3 runs 14 residues. The CDR3 sequence is CASSPELAGYEQFF. In DNA, the CDR3 is TGTGCCAGCTCACCCGAACTAGCGGGTTACGAGCAGTTCTTC.

This clonotype was seen ten or more times. The rearrangement links TRBV20-1 to TRBJ2-7; the match to TRBD1 covers 8 bases. CDR1 and CDR2 from the germline V gene are DFQATT and SNEGSKA (reference sequence). V lost 5 bases, J lost 2 bases, and 8 bases stayed unmatched. The CDR3 runs 14 residues. CDR3 DNA sequence: TGCAGTGCTGGGACAGGATCACCACCCTACGAGCAGTACTTC. This encodes CSAGTGSPPYEQYF.

The chain links TRBV12-3 or TRBV12-4 to TRBJ1-4, with unresolved D. The CDR3 is made up of 16 amino acids. Trimming took 4 bases from V and 7 from J, leaving 19 bases between them. The CDR3 DNA sequence: TGTGCCAGCAGTTCCTCCGGACGGACGGGAAGTGAAAAACTGTTTTTT. It is translated as CASSSSGRTGSEKLFF.

The chain joins TRBV20-1 to TRBJ1-1, with D maybe TRBD1 (5 bases). CDR3 length equals 13 residues. Germline CDR1 and CDR2: DFQATT and SNEGSKA (reference sequence). Trimming pared 5 bases from V and 5 bases from J, leaving 15 bases between. The CDR3 spells CSAGQGGRTEAFF. CDR3 coding DNA: TGCAGTGCTGGTCAGGGCGGGCGTACTGAAGCTTTCTTT.

The chain has TRBV5-1 and TRBJ1-1; D perhaps matches TRBD1 (5 bases). Germline lookup yields CDR1 SGHRS and CDR2 YFSETQ. V gave up 1 base and J gave up 4 bases, with 11 bases separating them. This CDR3 has 14 amino acids. CDR3 coding DNA: TGCGCCAGCAGCTTGAACCAGGGATCCACTGAAGCTTTCTTT. Its protein is CASSLNQGSTEAFF.

The J gene is TRBJ2-5, the V gene TRBV9; 9 bases match TRBD2. This CDR3 is 16 amino acids long. V shed 0 bases, J shed 5 bases, and the junction held 8 bases outside the gene matches. Per the germline V gene, CDR1 is SGDLS and CDR2 is YYNGEE. The CDR3 reads CASSVDLAGEGETQYF. CDR3 DNA sequence: TGTGCCAGCAGCGTAGACTTAGCGGGAGAGGGGGAGACCCAGTACTTC.